A single sample gave rise to the 13 T cell receptor beta chains below, sequenced in a study of blood T cells in healthy people across ages (dated by TCRdb to 2014 to 2015). Libraries were made using 5' RACE. TCRdb shows the sequencer as Illumina HiSeq 2500. A second PCR of roughly 7 to 11 cycles was performed with a sample-barcoded 5' primer and a J-beta primer mix. Through fastp at Q25 and MiXCR, TCRdb rebuilt clones from the public reads, retaining in-frame beta chains. Each entry merges the rows of one CDR3 protein and shows their most common DNA and genes. The sample includes about 1 million distinct CDR3 sequences, with 40% to 45% observed a single time. The ten largest clones represent about 19% of the sample. The sample was blood. The receptors were gathered from a woman aged 60 to 75 in good health.

To note about this clonotype: Its ends do not fully match the called genes, so a read error is possible. The chain joins TRBV27 to TRBJ2-3; 10 bases are shared with TRBD1. Germline CDR1 reads MNHEY; CDR2 reads SMNVEV (reference sequence). The CDR3 runs to 19 residues. The CDR3 sequence: CVSSLSGQGLYESTDTQYF. The CDR3 DNA reads as TGTGTCAGCAGTTTATCGGGACAGGGGCTCTACGAAAGCACAGATACGCAGTATTTT.

The chain recombines TRBV7-6 with TRBJ2-1; perhaps TRBD2 as D (5 bases). The V end was cut by 0 bases, the J end by 4 bases, with 13 bases between. Germline V gives CDR1 SGHVS, CDR2 FNYEAQ. CDR3 size: 16 residues. CDR3 loop: CASSLATEPGYNEQFF. The CDR3, as DNA: TGTGCCAGCAGCTTAGCGACGGAGCCGGGATACAATGAGCAGTTCTTC.

The chain links TRBV11-2 to TRBJ1-1; 11 positions agree with TRBD1. Per the germline V gene, CDR1 is SGHAT and CDR2 is FQNNGV. The CDR3 is made up of 15 amino acids. V lost 5 bases to trimming and J lost 6 bases; unmatched junction nucleotides: 8. CDR3 region: CASSPRLGQGAEAFF. The CDR3 nucleotides read TGTGCCAGCAGCCCACGCCTGGGACAGGGGGCTGAAGCTTTCTTT.

This chain links TRBV27 with TRBJ1-4; D unresolved. CDR1 and CDR2 (germline): MNHEY, SMNVEV (reference sequence). This CDR3 is 17 amino acids long. With 4 bases removed from V and 8 bases from J, the gap between germline ends came to 23 bases. CDR3 bases: TGTGCCAGCAGTTCCTCCCCCTTGGGTCCCTTATGGGAAAAACTGTTTTTT. It yields the protein CASSSSPLGPLWEKLFF.

Points on this clonotype: A much larger clone is a single base away; this may be a read error. The J gene is TRBJ2-1, the V gene TRBV5-5; 9 bases fit TRBD1. The end of the DNA is better explained by TRBJ2-7, so the J call may be wrong. The CDR3 is 15 residues long. CDR1 and CDR2 (germline): SGHKS, YYEKEE (reference sequence). CDR3 nucleotides: TGTGCCAGCAGCCGCGGACAGGGGTCCTACAATGAGCAGTACTTC. Amino acids: CASSRGQGSYNEQYF.

This chain joins TRBV6-2 or TRBV6-3 and TRBJ2-1; no firm D call. The CDR3 totals 15 residues. V lost 0 bases and J 3 bases, leaving 9 bases between the germline ends. CDR1 and CDR2 (germline): MNHEY, SVGEGT. The CDR3 here is CASSYSLQSYNEQFF. The CDR3 DNA reads as TGTGCCAGCAGTTACTCTTTGCAGAGCTACAATGAGCAGTTCTTC.

The chain links TRBV6-2 or TRBV6-3 to TRBJ2-1, with 12 bases identical to TRBD2. The CDR3 runs 13 residues. J lost 9 bases, V lost 10 bases, and 7 bases had no gene match. Germline loops: CDR1 MNHEY, CDR2 SVGEGT. The CDR3 loop reads CATRLAGVPEQFF. Here the CDR3 DNA reads TGTGCCACCAGACTAGCGGGAGTGCCTGAGCAGTTCTTC.

This chain links TRBV4-2 with TRBJ2-1; no clear D gene. This CDR3 has 15 amino acids. V dropped 0 bases and J dropped 6 bases, with 12 bases sitting between them. Per germline, CDR1 LGHNA and CDR2 YNFKEQ. CDR3 protein: CASSQEDRPSNEQFF. DNA of the CDR3: TGTGCCAGCAGCCAAGAGGATAGACCTTCCAATGAGCAGTTCTTC.

The chain recombines TRBV7-9 with TRBJ1-4; tentative D call: TRBD1 (5 bases). This CDR3 region has 16 residues. The germline CDR1 and CDR2 sequences are SEHNR and FQNEAQ (reference sequence). Trimming cost V 1 base and J 4 bases, with 13 bases left between them. CDR3 region: CASSLGDGKVNEKLFF. In nucleotides, the CDR3 is TGTGCCAGCAGCTTAGGGGACGGAAAGGTTAATGAAAAACTGTTTTTT.

To note about this clonotype: This may arise from a read error, as a much more abundant clone is one base away. The chain has TRBV29-1 and TRBJ2-5; D unclear. Near its end, the DNA agrees better with TRBJ2-7, so the J call may be wrong. Germline V lookup: CDR1 SQVTM, CDR2 ANQGSEA. This CDR3 has 11 residues. The CDR3 sequence: CSLRVGNEQYF. CDR3 nucleotide sequence: TGCAGCTTAAGAGTGGGGAACGAGCAGTACTTC.

The count of this clonotype is one. This is likely a read error, given that the CDR3 carries no conserved phenylalanine or tryptophan at its end. The V gene is TRBV12-3 or TRBV12-4, the J gene TRBJ2-7, with D possibly being TRBD1 or TRBD2 (5 bases each). The germline V and J ends were trimmed by 3 bases and 4 bases, with 10 bases remaining between them. The CDR3 spans 13 residues. The CDR3 region is CASSLGTQYEQYL. The CDR3 bases are TGTGCCAGCAGTTTGGGGACGCAATACGAGCAGTACTTG.

This sequence joins TRBV6-1 and TRBJ2-4, with 7 bases fitting TRBD2. Trimming took 2 bases from V and 7 from J; bases not matched to a gene: 5. The length of the CDR3 is 14 residues. In germline, CDR1 is MNHNS, CDR2 SASEGT. DNA for the CDR3: TGTGCCAGCAGTGAACCCTGGGGGGGGAACATTCAGTACTTC. It codes for CASSEPWGGNIQYF.

This clonotype was observed a few times. The chain links TRBV7-9 to TRBJ2-3; 7 positions agree with TRBD2. The V segment lost 2 bases and the J segment 3 bases; nucleotides outside the gene matches: 5. CDR1 and CDR2 (germline): SEHNR, FQNEAQ (reference sequence). The CDR3 is 15 residues long. Here the CDR3 DNA reads TGTGCCAGCAGCTTACAAGCGGGAAGGACAGATACGCAGTATTTT. This encodes CASSLQAGRTDTQYF.